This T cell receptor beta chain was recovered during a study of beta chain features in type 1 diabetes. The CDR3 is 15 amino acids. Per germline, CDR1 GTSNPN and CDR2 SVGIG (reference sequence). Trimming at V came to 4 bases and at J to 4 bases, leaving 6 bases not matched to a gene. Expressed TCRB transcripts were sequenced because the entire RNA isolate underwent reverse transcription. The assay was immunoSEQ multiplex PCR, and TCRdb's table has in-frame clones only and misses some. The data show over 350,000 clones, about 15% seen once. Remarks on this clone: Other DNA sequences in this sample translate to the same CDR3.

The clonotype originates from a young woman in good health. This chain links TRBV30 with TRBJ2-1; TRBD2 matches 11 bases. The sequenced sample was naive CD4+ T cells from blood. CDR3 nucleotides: TGTGCCTGGACGCCCGGGACTAGCGGATACAATGAGCAGTTCTTC. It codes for CAWTPGTSGYNEQFF. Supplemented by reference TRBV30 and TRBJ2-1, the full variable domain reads SQTIHQWPATLVQPVGSPLSLECTVEGTSNPNLYWYRQAAGRGLQLLFYSVGIGQISSEVPQNLSASRPQDRQFILSSKKLLLSDSGFYLCAWTPGTSGYNEQFFGPGTRLTVL.